Each of the 21 T cell receptor beta chains below was sequenced from the same sample in a study of PD-1 blockade in classical Hodgkin lymphoma. The table came from immunoSEQ multiplex PCR; TCRdb's copy has only in-frame clones and leaves some out. Of 50,000 or so clones listed, less than 95% are singletons. All patients experienced relapse after autologous stem cell transplantation, and brentuximab vedotin exposure was variable. This specimen was peripheral blood mononuclear cells (PBMCs), taken before the second cycle of nivolumab. Receptors originate from a human donor with classical Hodgkin lymphoma.

V is TRBV27 and J is TRBJ2-7; TRBD1 matches 7 bases. V shed 1 base, J shed 3 bases, and the junction held 12 bases outside the gene matches. This CDR3 comprises 17 residues. Germline CDR1 and CDR2: MNHEY and SMNVEV (reference sequence). DNA for the CDR3: TGTGCCAGCAGTTTATTGGGGACAGCGCCCGCCGGCTACGAGCAGTACTTC. As protein: CASSLLGTAPAGYEQYF.

This sequence joins TRBV7-9 and TRBJ2-7; no reliable D call. Trimming took 0 bases from V and 12 from J, leaving 18 bases between them. The CDR3 is 14 residues long. CDR1 SEHNR and CDR2 FQNEAQ come from the germline V gene (reference sequence). For the CDR3, the DNA is TGTGCCAGCAGCTTAGCTCGTGACCGACGGAATTGGTACTTC. This sequence encodes CASSLARDRRNWYF.

The rearrangement uses TRBV9 and TRBJ2-3; TRBD2 is a possible D gene (5 bases). V shed 3 bases and J shed 0 bases, with 14 bases lying between them. This CDR3 contains 16 residues. Germline lookup yields CDR1 SGDLS and CDR2 YYNGEE. The CDR3 protein is CASSEGGWTSTDTQYF. The CDR3, as DNA: TGTGCCAGCAGCGAGGGCGGTTGGACTAGCACAGATACGCAGTATTTT.

The chain recombines TRBV5-1 with TRBJ2-5; D remains unclear. Germline V CDR1 and CDR2: SGHRS, YFSETQ. This CDR3 has 15 residues. Trimming took 0 bases from V and 0 from J, leaving 9 bases between them. The CDR3 DNA is TGCGCCAGCAGCTTGGATGGTAGGGACCAAGAGACCCAGTACTTC. This sequence encodes CASSLDGRDQETQYF.

This clone was seen a few times. The V and J genes are TRBV28 and TRBJ2-6, with TRBD1 matching over 9 bases. V dropped 11 bases and J dropped 4; count of bases not matched to a gene: 6. CDR3 length: 14 amino acids. The germline V gene encodes CDR1 MDHEN and CDR2 SYDVKM. CDR3 loop: CAARTGAGANVLTF. In nucleotides, the CDR3 is TGTGCCGCCCGGACAGGGGCCGGGGCCAACGTCCTGACTTTC.

The chain has TRBV11-2 and TRBJ2-7; D unresolved. The ends were cut back, 5 bases at V and 2 bases at J, with 13 bases in the middle. Germline-derived CDR1 and CDR2 are SGHAT and FQNNGV. The CDR3 length is 14 residues. CDR3: CASSPPGNPYEQYF. CDR3 sequence (DNA): TGTGCCAGCAGCCCCCCAGGCAATCCCTACGAGCAGTACTTC.

The chain has TRBV15 and TRBJ1-2, with a weak D call TRBD1 (5 bases). The germline CDR1 and CDR2 sequences are LNHNV and YYDKDF (reference sequence). The ends were cut back, 0 bases at V and 3 bases at J, with 11 bases in the middle. The CDR3 covers 15 residues. Written as DNA, the CDR3 is TGTGCCACCAGCAGAGATAATGGGGACTACTATGGCTACACCTTC. Encoded protein: CATSRDNGDYYGYTF.

The chain links TRBV19 to TRBJ1-2; D is uncertain. The V end lost 3 bases, the J end lost 3 bases, and 14 bases lay between the germline ends. Germline CDR1 is LNHDA and CDR2 is SQIVND (reference sequence). This CDR3 is built from 15 residues. The CDR3 bases are TGTGCCAGTAGTATTTGGGCAGGTGGGGACTATGGCTACACCTTC. It encodes CASSIWAGGDYGYTF.

The rearrangement uses TRBV19 and TRBJ1-1, with a possible D match to TRBD1 (5 bases). V was pared by 3 bases and J by 0 bases, with 8 bases between. This CDR3 spans 14 amino acids. Per the germline V gene, CDR1 is LNHDA and CDR2 is SQIVND (reference sequence). CDR3 protein: CASSIDSMNTEAFF. Written as DNA, the CDR3 is TGTGCCAGTAGTATTGACAGCATGAACACTGAAGCTTTCTTT.

The chain recombines TRBV21-1 with TRBJ1-5. TRBV21-1 is labeled a pseudogene. This CDR3 spans 15 amino acids. The CDR3: CASSKGKGGRQPQHF. As DNA, the CDR3 is TGTGCCAGCAGCAAAGGCAAGGGGGGCCGGCAGCCCCAGCATTTT.

This rearrangement joins TRBV9 to TRBJ2-5, with D hard to call. V was shortened by 3 bases and J by 0 bases, with 15 bases between the two germline ends. Per the germline V gene, CDR1 is SGDLS and CDR2 is YYNGEE. The CDR3 covers 16 residues. CDR3 bases: TGTGCCAGCAGCGGCTCCGTTGGGCGAGACCAAGAGACCCAGTACTTC. As protein: CASSGSVGRDQETQYF.

The chain recombines TRBV6-5 with TRBJ1-1; D remains unclear. The CDR3 contains 16 residues. The ends were cut back, 0 bases at V and 4 bases at J, with 15 bases in the middle. In germline, CDR1 is MNHEY, CDR2 SVGAGI. The CDR3 loop reads CASSYSRRPGVTEAFF. CDR3 nucleotide sequence: TGTGCCAGCAGTTACTCAAGGCGTCCGGGAGTCACTGAAGCTTTCTTT.

The chain links TRBV7-9 to TRBJ1-4, with D tentatively TRBD1 (5 bases). This CDR3 comprises 13 residues. With 5 bases removed from V and 7 bases from J, the gap between germline ends came to 11 bases. CDR1 is SEHNR and CDR2 is FQNEAQ in the germline V gene (reference sequence). Here the CDR3 reads CASSLGVGEKLFF. The DNA of the CDR3 is TGTGCCAGCAGCCTAGGGGTTGGTGAAAAACTGTTTTTT.

The chain carries TRBV6-5 and TRBJ2-1; 10 bases align to TRBD1. The CDR3 runs to 15 residues. The V gene's germline CDR1 is MNHEY and CDR2 SVGAGI. After removal of 2 bases from V and 6 bases from J, the junction contained 4 bases not matched to a gene. As DNA, the CDR3 is TGTGCCAGCAGTTACGACTGGACAGGGGGCAATGAGCAGTTCTTC. As protein: CASSYDWTGGNEQFF.

This chain links TRBV15 with TRBJ2-5; TRBD2 matches at 10 bases. In germline, CDR1 is LNHNV, CDR2 YYDKDF (reference sequence). The CDR3 runs 17 residues. J was trimmed by 0 bases and V by 3 bases; bases with no gene match: 7. The CDR3: CATSSSYSGGYQETQYF. The CDR3 region has the DNA TGTGCCACCAGCAGTTCCTATAGCGGGGGGTACCAAGAGACCCAGTACTTC.

The rearrangement joins TRBV27 to TRBJ2-5, with 9 nucleotides matching TRBD2. Germline V lookup: CDR1 MNHEY, CDR2 SMNVEV (reference sequence). V lost 6 bases, J lost 4 bases, and 9 bases stayed unmatched. CDR3 size: 15 residues. CDR3 DNA sequence: TGTGCCAGCAGCGCCCTAGCGGGACTAGGAGAGACCCAGTACTTC. Translated, it gives CASSALAGLGETQYF.

V usage is TRBV7-3 and J usage is TRBJ1-1, with D maybe TRBD1 (6 bases). The CDR3 consists of 14 residues. Germline CDR1 is SGHTA and CDR2 is FQGTGA. The V and J ends lost 4 bases and 1 base respectively, with 10 bases between them. The CDR3 sequence is CASSSGHQNTEAFF. The CDR3 nucleotides read TGTGCCAGCAGCTCGGGACACCAGAACACTGAAGCTTTCTTT.

As concerns this clone: This may arise from a read error, as a much more abundant clone is one base away. This chain joins TRBV28 and TRBJ1-2, with 7 bases identical to TRBD1. The ends lost 8 bases at V and 0 bases at J; junction bases unmatched: 9. The CDR3 sequence is 15 residues long. Germline V gene lookup returns CDR1 MDHEN and CDR2 SYDVKM. The CDR3 DNA follows: TGTGCCAGCGCCCGTATAACAGGGGCTAACTATGGCTACACCTTC. Translated, it gives CASARITGANYGYTF.

The V gene is TRBV23-1, the J gene TRBJ1-6; D remains unclear. TRBV23-1 counts as an open reading frame of uncertain function. V lost 6 bases, J lost 9 bases, and 18 bases lay in between. The CDR3 runs to 15 residues. The CDR3 DNA sequence: TGCGCCAGCAGCCTACGGTCAAGGGAGGGTTCACCCCTCCACTTT. Amino acid sequence: CASSLRSREGSPLHF.

The V call is TRBV7-2, the J call TRBJ2-5; D not certain. From germline, CDR1 is SGHTA and CDR2 FQGNSA. The CDR3 totals 11 residues. Between the trimmed V and J ends, which lost 5 bases and 6 bases, there was a span of 7 bases. The DNA of the CDR3 is TGTGCCAGCAGCCACGATAAGACCCAGTACTTC. It encodes CASSHDKTQYF.

This rearrangement joins TRBV6-6 to TRBJ1-4, with a possible D match to TRBD1 (6 bases). Looked up from germline, CDR1 is MNHNY and CDR2 is SVGAGI (reference sequence). The CDR3 loop spans 15 amino acids. The V gene lost 5 bases and the J gene lost 0 bases, with 10 bases spanning the gap. The CDR3 nucleotides read TGTGCCAGCAGTCTAGAGGGGGCAACTAATGAAAAACTGTTTTTT. Translating gives CASSLEGATNEKLFF.